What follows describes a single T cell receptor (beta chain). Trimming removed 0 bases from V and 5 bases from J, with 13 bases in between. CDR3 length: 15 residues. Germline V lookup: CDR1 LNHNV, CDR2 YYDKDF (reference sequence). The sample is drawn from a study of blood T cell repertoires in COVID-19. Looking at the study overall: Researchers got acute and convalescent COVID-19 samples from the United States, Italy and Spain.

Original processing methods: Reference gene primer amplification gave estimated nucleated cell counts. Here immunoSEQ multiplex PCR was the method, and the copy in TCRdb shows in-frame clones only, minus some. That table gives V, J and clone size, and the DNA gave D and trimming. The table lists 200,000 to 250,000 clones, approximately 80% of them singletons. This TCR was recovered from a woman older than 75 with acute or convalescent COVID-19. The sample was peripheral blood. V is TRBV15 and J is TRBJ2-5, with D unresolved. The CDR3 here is CATSRDLGSWETQYF. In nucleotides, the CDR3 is TGTGCCACCAGCAGAGATCTCGGGTCGTGGGAGACCCAGTACTTC.